Each of the 30 T cell receptor beta chains below was sequenced from the same sample in a study of T cell repertoires in cytomegalovirus infection. TCRdb recomputed calls from the reads with MiXCR, one row per CDR3 protein. The profile shows approximately 750,000 distinct CDR3 sequences, approximately 34% of them singletons. The sequenced sample consisted of PBMCs. The source is a human donor in good health (CMV status not recorded). Some clones in this sample may be carry-over from other donors' samples.

The chain is built from TRBV5-6 and TRBJ2-7; weak D call: TRBD1 (5 bases). Germline-derived CDR1 and CDR2 are SGHDT and YYEEEE. This CDR3 is 13 amino acids long. V was shortened by 0 bases and J by 5 bases, with 9 bases between the two germline ends. CDR3 coding DNA: TGTGCCAGCAGCTTGGGACAGATCCACGAGCAGTACTTC. The encoded protein is CASSLGQIHEQYF. The whole variable domain, remainder taken from reference TRBV5-6 and TRBJ2-7, is DAGVTQSPTHLIKTRGQQVTLRCSPKSGHDTVSWYQQALGQGPQFIFQYYEEEERQRGNFPDRFSGHQFPNYSSELNVNALLLGDSALYLCASSLGQIHEQYFGPGTRLTVT.

The chain employs TRBV20-1 and TRBJ1-5; no reliable D call. Germline CDR1 DFQATT, CDR2 SNEGSKA (reference sequence). There are 13 residues in the CDR3. Trimming removed 6 bases at V and 5 bases at J, with 14 bases between. The CDR3 region has the DNA TGCAGTGCCCAGCGTGAGAACTATCAGCCCCAGCATTTT. This encodes CSAQRENYQPQHF.

J is TRBJ2-1 and V is TRBV5-1, with TRBD2 matching 11 bases. This CDR3 region has 18 residues. With V trimmed by 0 bases and J by 0 bases, 5 bases remained unmatched. The germline V gene has CDR1 SGHRS and CDR2 YFSETQ. CDR3 region: CASSLGLAGQSSYNEQFF. DNA for the CDR3: TGCGCCAGCAGCTTGGGACTAGCGGGACAAAGCTCCTACAATGAGCAGTTCTTC.

This clonotype came up a few times. One end of the junction fails to match germline, which may point to a read error. The chain couples TRBV7-3 to TRBJ1-1; 9 nucleotides align to TRBD1. From germline, CDR1 is SGHTA and CDR2 FQGTGA. The length of the CDR3 is 16 residues. CDR3 amino acids: CASSVTGGALNTEAFF. The DNA for the CDR3 is TGTGCCAGCAGCGTAACAGGGGGCGCGTTGAACACTGAAGCTTTCTTT.

The chain recombines TRBV6-4 with TRBJ1-2; 12 bases are shared with TRBD1. Germline V lookup: CDR1 MRHNA, CDR2 SNTAGT. There are 16 residues in the CDR3. J was trimmed by 7 bases and V by 6 bases; bases with no gene match: 12. The CDR3: CASRPQSGTGGSGYTF. The CDR3 bases are TGTGCCAGCAGACCACAATCCGGGACAGGGGGCTCTGGCTACACCTTC.

Comments on this clonotype: This CDR3 fails to terminate in the conserved phenylalanine or tryptophan, so it likely reflects a read error. This chain links TRBV7-8 with TRBJ2-7; D unclear. Trimming removed 4 bases from V and 3 bases from J, with 13 bases in between. The CDR3 covers 14 residues. Per the germline V gene, CDR1 is SGHVS and CDR2 is FQNEAQ. CDR3 amino acids: CASSSWTQLYEQYL. The DNA of the CDR3 is TGTGCCAGCAGCTCTTGGACGCAACTCTACGAGCAGTACTTA.

The rearrangement joins TRBV7-8 to TRBJ2-7; no clear D. From germline, CDR1 is SGHVS and CDR2 FQNEAQ. V was trimmed by 0 bases and J by 1 base, leaving 4 bases between them. CDR3 length equals 13 residues. As DNA, the CDR3 is TGTGCCAGCAGCTTAGCTAAATCCTACGAGCAGTACTTC. Amino acids: CASSLAKSYEQYF.

In its sample, this clonotype was seen once. The chain has TRBV7-2 and TRBJ2-5; 14 bases match TRBD2. CDR3 length: 17 amino acids. V lost 1 base and J lost 4; bases outside the gene matches: 5. CDR1 is SGHTA and CDR2 is FQGNSA in the germline V gene. The CDR3 DNA is TGTGCCAGCAGCTTAGGAGGGACTAGCGGGGGACCAGAGACCCAGTACTTC. Translated: CASSLGGTSGGPETQYF.

This clonotype was seen ten or more times. This chain uses TRBV7-2 with TRBJ1-6; TRBD1 agrees at 8 bases. This CDR3 has 14 residues. J lost 7 bases, V lost 6 bases, and 5 bases had no gene match. CDR1 is SGHTA, CDR2 FQGNSA, per germline. Written as DNA, the CDR3 is TGTGCCAGCAGTTGGGGACAGGTGAATTCACCCCTCCACTTT. Translation gives CASSWGQVNSPLHF.

This clonotype was counted between two and nine times. CDR3 sequence: CASSMGLAGYNEQFF. CDR3 bases: TGTGCCAGCAGCATGGGACTAGCGGGATACAATGAGCAGTTCTTC. The V call is TRBV5-3, the J call TRBJ2-1; 13 positions agree with TRBD2. TRBV5-3 is labeled an ORF, and its function is uncertain. The CDR3 length is 15 residues. V was clipped by 8 bases and J by 4 bases; unmatched bases: 6.

This clonotype was observed a few times. The chain carries TRBV2 and TRBJ2-5; tentatively, D is TRBD2 (6 bases). Germline assignment: CDR1 SNHLY and CDR2 FYNNEI. This CDR3 is built from 15 residues. Between the trimmed V and J ends, which lost 3 bases and 1 base, there was a span of 12 bases. The CDR3 DNA reads as TGTGCCAGCAGTGATCGCGGAGGGGTCCAAGAGACCCAGTACTTC. It translates to CASSDRGGVQETQYF. The full variable domain, its missing parts supplied by reference TRBV2 and TRBJ2-5, is EPEVTQTPSHQVTQMGQEVILRCVPISNHLYFYWYRQILGQKVEFLVSFYNNEISEKSEIFDDQFSVERPDGSNFTLKIRSTKLEDSAMYFCASSDRGGVQETQYFGPGTRLLVL.

The gene calls are TRBV6-4 and TRBJ2-1; tentatively, D is TRBD2 (9 bases). The CDR3 contains 14 residues. V lost 2 bases and J 11 bases, leaving 16 bases between the germline ends. Germline lookup yields CDR1 MRHNA and CDR2 SNTAGT. As DNA, the CDR3 is TGTGCCAGCAGTGACCAGGGGGCTAGCGGGAAGCAGTTCTTC. Its translation: CASSDQGASGKQFF.

The chain uses TRBV10-3 and TRBJ2-5; TRBD2 agrees at 12 bases. CDR3 length equals 15 residues. In germline, CDR1 is ENHRY, CDR2 SYGVKD. Losses at the gene ends were 0 bases for V and 5 bases for J; bases not matched to a gene: 1. Here the CDR3 reads CAISESLAGGETQYF. In DNA, the CDR3 is TGTGCCATCAGTGAGTCTCTAGCGGGAGGGGAGACCCAGTACTTC.

For this clonotype: With a much larger clone just one base away, this may be a read error. The J gene is TRBJ1-5, the V gene TRBV7-2; D is ambiguous. Germline CDR1 and CDR2: SGHTA and FQGNSA. The CDR3 loop spans 16 amino acids. The CDR3 protein is CASSLEAVYSNRPQHF. Here the CDR3 DNA reads TGTGCCAGCAGCCTAGAGGCAGTCTATAGCAATCGGCCCCAGCATTTT.

This clonotype has at least ten counts. The chain carries TRBV7-2 and TRBJ1-1; no firm D call. This CDR3 comprises 15 residues. Germline lookup yields CDR1 SGHTA and CDR2 FQGNSA. Trimming left V 2 bases short and J 4 bases short, with 14 bases between. The CDR3 nucleotides are TGTGCCAGCAGCTTACTTTGGCAGATGATCACTGAAGCTTTCTTT. Protein sequence: CASSLLWQMITEAFF.

V and J are TRBV4-1 and TRBJ2-7; D tentatively fits TRBD1 or TRBD2 (5 bases each). The CDR3 extends over 14 amino acids. Germline assignment: CDR1 MGHRA and CDR2 YSYEKL. Trimming took off 4 bases at V and 4 bases at J, with 14 bases between the two ends. CDR3 in amino acids: CASSRDGTVYEQYF. CDR3 sequence (DNA): TGCGCCAGCAGCCGGGACGGTACAGTATACGAGCAGTACTTC.

This clonotype has ten or more counts. CDR3 DNA sequence: TGCGCCAGTTCCAGGGGGCACGATTCCTACGAGCAGTACTTC. Translated, it gives CASSRGHDSYEQYF. The chain links TRBV10-2 to TRBJ2-7; 8 bases align to TRBD1. J gave up 1 base and V 9 bases, and 8 bases lay outside the gene matches. Germline V gene data show CDR1 as WSHSY and CDR2 as SAAADI. The CDR3 covers 14 residues.

The chain carries TRBV5-1 and TRBJ2-2, with TRBD2 matching 9 bases. V lost 3 bases to trimming and J lost 2 bases; unmatched junction nucleotides: 5. This CDR3 is built from 16 residues. Germline CDR1 SGHRS, CDR2 YFSETQ. The CDR3 loop is CASSWYSGGNTGELFF. The CDR3 DNA sequence: TGCGCCAGCAGCTGGTATAGCGGGGGTAACACCGGGGAGCTGTTTTTT.

The rearrangement uses TRBV19 and TRBJ2-1; D gene uncertain. The CDR3 loop spans 15 amino acids. V was pared by 2 bases and J by 2 bases, with 10 bases between. Germline CDR1 LNHDA, CDR2 SQIVND (reference sequence). In nucleotides, the CDR3 is TGTGCCAGTAGTATATTCGGGTCCCCCTACAATGAGCAGTTCTTC. Encoded protein: CASSIFGSPYNEQFF.

This clonotype was seen only a few times. The rearrangement uses TRBV28 and TRBJ1-1, with TRBD1 matching 11 bases. CDR1 is MDHEN, CDR2 SYDVKM, per germline. The CDR3 sequence is 16 residues long. The V segment lost 3 bases and the J segment 1 base; nucleotides outside the gene matches: 4. The CDR3 sequence: CASSFPGQGGNTEAFF. In nucleotides, the CDR3 is TGTGCCAGCAGTTTCCCGGGACAGGGGGGGAACACTGAAGCTTTCTTT.

As to this clonotype: An end of the junction differs from the germline gene, which may be a read error. The chain carries TRBV6-6 and TRBJ1-2, with a possible D match to TRBD1 (6 bases). CDR3 size: 15 residues. Per germline, CDR1 MNHNY and CDR2 SVGAGI (reference sequence). This CDR3 reads CASSYEAGGALGDTF. CDR3 coding DNA: TGTGCCAGCAGTTATGAAGCGGGGGGGGCGCTTGGCGACACCTTC.

The V and J genes are TRBV10-2 and TRBJ2-3, with 7 nucleotides matching TRBD2. Trimming took 4 bases from V and 5 from J; bases not matched to a gene: 18. Germline values: CDR1 WSHSY, CDR2 SAAADI. The length of the CDR3 is 18 residues. CDR3 residues: CASSVRSTSKVGRDTQYF. The CDR3, as DNA: TGCGCCAGCAGTGTCAGGTCGACTAGCAAGGTGGGTCGAGATACGCAGTATTTT.

This clonotype has only a few counts. The rearrangement uses TRBV12-3 or TRBV12-4 and TRBJ2-3, with a tentative D call TRBD2 (5 bases). Trimming removed 3 bases from V and 0 bases from J, with 22 bases in between. The CDR3 extends over 19 amino acids. CDR3 DNA: TGTGCCAGCAGTTTCTCCGAGCGGCTAACCCGGAGAAGCACAGATACGCAGTATTTT. It specifies CASSFSERLTRRSTDTQYF.

The genes are TRBV28 and TRBJ2-5; a weak D match, TRBD1 (6 bases). CDR1 and CDR2 from the germline V gene are MDHEN and SYDVKM. The CDR3 is 15 amino acids. Trimming left V 1 base short and J 3 bases short, with 12 bases between. Here the CDR3 reads CASSLSSAGEETQYF. The CDR3 DNA sequence: TGTGCCAGCAGTTTATCCTCGGCAGGGGAAGAGACCCAGTACTTC.

In this sample, this clonotype turned up a few times. The junction shows a germline mismatch at one end, possibly a read error. This chain connects TRBV11-2 to TRBJ2-1; D may be TRBD1 (6 bases). The CDR3 covers 14 residues. The germline CDR1 and CDR2 sequences are SGHAT and FQNNGV. The CDR3 loop reads CASSLDPRGGEQFF. The CDR3 DNA is TGTGCCAGCAGCCTAGACCCCAGGGGTGGTGAGCAGTTCTTC.

As concerns this clonotype: A read error is likely, as this CDR3 ends without the conserved phenylalanine or tryptophan. The genes are TRBV19 and TRBJ1-1; weak D call: TRBD1 (5 bases). Germline V gives CDR1 LNHDA, CDR2 SQIVND (reference sequence). V was clipped by 8 bases and J by 8 bases, with 21 bases between them. The CDR3 is made up of 14 amino acids. In nucleotides, the CDR3 is TGTGCCAGTCACGAGCGGCAGGGTTACTTCGAAGCTTTCTTG. Residues: CASHERQGYFEAFL.

The table lists this clonotype with a few counts. V is TRBV7-9 and J is TRBJ2-7, with 9 bases identical to TRBD2. This CDR3 region has 15 residues. V gave up 2 bases and J gave up 3 bases; unmatched junction bases: 5. Germline V gives CDR1 SEHNR, CDR2 FQNEAQ (reference sequence). CDR3 sequence (DNA): TGTGCCAGCAGCTTACTAGCGGGAAGTGTCTACGAGCAGTACTTC. Translating gives CASSLLAGSVYEQYF.

This clonotype was counted between two and nine times. The chain combines TRBV10-3 with TRBJ2-1; TRBD1 matches at 7 bases. Germline lookup yields CDR1 ENHRY and CDR2 SYGVKD. The CDR3 is 15 residues long. V shed 2 bases, J shed 3 bases, and the junction held 4 bases outside the gene matches. The CDR3 coding sequence is TGTGCCATCAGTGAGAGGGGGCAGGGCTACAATGAGCAGTTCTTC. It specifies CAISERGQGYNEQFF.

The chain carries TRBV9 and TRBJ1-1; 11 bases fit TRBD1. The CDR3 spans 16 residues. CDR1 is SGDLS and CDR2 is YYNGEE in the germline V gene. Germline trimming cut 1 base from V and 4 bases from J; bases unmatched to any gene: 6. Here the CDR3 reads CASSVSTGTGGTEAFF. The CDR3, as DNA: TGTGCCAGCAGCGTAAGTACCGGGACAGGGGGCACTGAAGCTTTCTTT.

This clonotype was found a few times. This chain connects TRBV24-1 to TRBJ2-3; unclear D gene. CDR3 length: 14 residues. V lost 1 base, J lost 2 bases, and 6 bases lay in between. CDR1 KGHDR and CDR2 SFDVKD come from the germline V gene. The CDR3 loop reads CATSDFDITDTQYF. DNA for the CDR3: TGTGCCACCAGTGATTTTGACATCACAGATACGCAGTATTTT.